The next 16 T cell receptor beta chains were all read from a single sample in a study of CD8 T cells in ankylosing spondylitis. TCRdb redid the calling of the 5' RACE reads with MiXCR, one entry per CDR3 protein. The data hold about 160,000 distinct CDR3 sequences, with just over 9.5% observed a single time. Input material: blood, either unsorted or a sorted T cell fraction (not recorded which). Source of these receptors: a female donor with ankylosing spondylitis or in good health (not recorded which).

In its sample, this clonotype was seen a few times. This CDR3 reads CASSQVTGEQFF. The CDR3 DNA sequence: TGCGCCAGCAGCCAAGTAACGGGTGAGCAGTTCTTC. V gene TRBV4-3 combines with J gene TRBJ2-1; D is unresolved. In germline, CDR1 is LGHNA, CDR2 YSLEER. This CDR3 contains 12 residues. Deletions cut 1 base from V and 9 bases from J, with 7 bases between.

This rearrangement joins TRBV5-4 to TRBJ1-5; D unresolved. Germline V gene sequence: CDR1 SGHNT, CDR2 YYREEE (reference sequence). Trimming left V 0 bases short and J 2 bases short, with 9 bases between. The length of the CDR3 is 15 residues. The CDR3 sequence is CASSLGPGGNQPQHF. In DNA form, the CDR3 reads TGTGCCAGCAGCTTGGGGCCGGGTGGCAATCAGCCCCAGCATTTT.

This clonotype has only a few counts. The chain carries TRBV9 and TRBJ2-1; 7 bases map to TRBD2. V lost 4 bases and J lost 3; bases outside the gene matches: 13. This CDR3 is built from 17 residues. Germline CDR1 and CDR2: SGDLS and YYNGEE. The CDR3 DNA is TGTGCCAGCAGCCCAAGTGGGATAGCGGGTGTCTACAATGAGCAGTTCTTC. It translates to CASSPSGIAGVYNEQFF.

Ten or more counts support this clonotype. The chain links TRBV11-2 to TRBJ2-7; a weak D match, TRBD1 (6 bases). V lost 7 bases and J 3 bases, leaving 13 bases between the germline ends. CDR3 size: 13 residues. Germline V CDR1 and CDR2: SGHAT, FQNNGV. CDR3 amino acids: CASNPQGRYEQYF. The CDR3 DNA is TGTGCCAGCAACCCCCAGGGGCGCTACGAGCAGTACTTC.

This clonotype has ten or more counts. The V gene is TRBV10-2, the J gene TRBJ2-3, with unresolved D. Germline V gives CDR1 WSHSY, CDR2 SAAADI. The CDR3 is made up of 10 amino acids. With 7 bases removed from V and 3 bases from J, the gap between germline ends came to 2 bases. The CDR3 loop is CASMTDTQYF. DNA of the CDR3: TGCGCCAGCATGACAGATACGCAGTATTTT.

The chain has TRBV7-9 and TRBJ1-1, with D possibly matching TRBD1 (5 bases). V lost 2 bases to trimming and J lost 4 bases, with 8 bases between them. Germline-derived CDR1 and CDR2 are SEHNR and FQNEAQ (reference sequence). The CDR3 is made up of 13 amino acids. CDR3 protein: CASSLRGGTEAFF. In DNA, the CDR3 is TGTGCCAGCAGCTTAAGGGGTGGCACTGAAGCTTTCTTT. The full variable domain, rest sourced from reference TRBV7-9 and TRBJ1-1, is DTGVSQNPRHKITKRGQNVTFRCDPISEHNRLYWYRQTLGQGPEFLTYFQNEAQLEKSRLLSDRFSAERPKGSFSTLEIQRTEQGDSAMYLCASSLRGGTEAFFGQGTRLTVV.

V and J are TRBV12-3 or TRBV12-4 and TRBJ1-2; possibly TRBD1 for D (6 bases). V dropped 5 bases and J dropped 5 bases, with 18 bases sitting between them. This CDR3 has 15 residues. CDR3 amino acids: CASSRTRDTRYGYTF. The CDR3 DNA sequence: TGTGCCAGCAGTCGAACCCGGGACACGAGATATGGCTACACCTTC.

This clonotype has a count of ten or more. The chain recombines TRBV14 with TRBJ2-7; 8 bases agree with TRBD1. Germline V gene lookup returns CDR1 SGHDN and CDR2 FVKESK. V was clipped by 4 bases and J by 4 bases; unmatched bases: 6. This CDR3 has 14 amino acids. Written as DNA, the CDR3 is TGTGCCAGCAGCCTCGGACAGGGCCTTTACGAGCAGTACTTC. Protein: CASSLGQGLYEQYF. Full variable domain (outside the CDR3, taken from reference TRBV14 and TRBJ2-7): EAGVTQFPSHSVIEKGQTVTLRCDPISGHDNLYWYRRVMGKEIKFLLHFVKESKQDESGMPNNRFLAERTGGTYSTLKVQPAELEDSGVYFCASSLGQGLYEQYFGPGTRLTVT.

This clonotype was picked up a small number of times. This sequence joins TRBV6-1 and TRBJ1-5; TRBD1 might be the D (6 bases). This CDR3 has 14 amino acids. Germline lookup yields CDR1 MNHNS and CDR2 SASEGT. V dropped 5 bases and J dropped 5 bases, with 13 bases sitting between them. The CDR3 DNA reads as TGTGCCAGCAGTCCTCGTCCAGGGGATCAGCCCCAGCATTTT. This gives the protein CASSPRPGDQPQHF.

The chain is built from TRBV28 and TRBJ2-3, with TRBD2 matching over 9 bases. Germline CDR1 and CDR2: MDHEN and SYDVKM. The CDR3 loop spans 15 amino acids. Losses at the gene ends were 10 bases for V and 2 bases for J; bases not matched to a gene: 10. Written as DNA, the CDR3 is TGTGCCACCCAAGTTATAGCGGGGGTCACAGATACGCAGTATTTT. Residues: CATQVIAGVTDTQYF.

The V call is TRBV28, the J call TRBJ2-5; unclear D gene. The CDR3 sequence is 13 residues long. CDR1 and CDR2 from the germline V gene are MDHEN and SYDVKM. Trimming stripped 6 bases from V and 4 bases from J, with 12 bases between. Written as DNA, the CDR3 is TGTGCCAGCAGCAAGGGATTTCGAGAGACCCAGTACTTC. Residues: CASSKGFRETQYF.

CDR3 in DNA: TGTGCCAGCAGCTTCGGAGAGAGTGGCTACACCTTC. It encodes CASSFGESGYTF. V gene TRBV11-3 combines with J gene TRBJ1-2; D not resolved. V was trimmed by 3 bases and J by 7 bases, leaving 9 bases between them. Germline V lookup: CDR1 SGHNT, CDR2 YENEEA. The CDR3 spans 12 residues.

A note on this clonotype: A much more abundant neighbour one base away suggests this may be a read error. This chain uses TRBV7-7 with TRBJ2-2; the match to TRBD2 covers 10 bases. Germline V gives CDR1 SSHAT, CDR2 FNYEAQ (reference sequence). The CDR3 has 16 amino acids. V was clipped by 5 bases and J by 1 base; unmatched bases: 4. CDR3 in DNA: TGTGCCAGCAGCCCTACTAGCGGGAAGAACACCGGGGAGCTGTTTTTT. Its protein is CASSPTSGKNTGELFF.

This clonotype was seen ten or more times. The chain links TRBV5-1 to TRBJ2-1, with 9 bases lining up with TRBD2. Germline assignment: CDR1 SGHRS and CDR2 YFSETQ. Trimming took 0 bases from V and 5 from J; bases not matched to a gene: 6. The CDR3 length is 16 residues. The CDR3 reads CASSLAGIAGDNEQFF. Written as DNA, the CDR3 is TGCGCCAGCAGCTTGGCCGGGATAGCGGGGGACAATGAGCAGTTCTTC.

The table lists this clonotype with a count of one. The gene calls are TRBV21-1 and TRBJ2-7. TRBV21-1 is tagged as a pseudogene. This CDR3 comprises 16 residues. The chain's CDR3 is CASSPEPAELTYEQYF. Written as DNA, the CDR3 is TGTGCCAGCAGCCCCGAACCGGCGGAACTTACCTACGAGCAGTACTTC.

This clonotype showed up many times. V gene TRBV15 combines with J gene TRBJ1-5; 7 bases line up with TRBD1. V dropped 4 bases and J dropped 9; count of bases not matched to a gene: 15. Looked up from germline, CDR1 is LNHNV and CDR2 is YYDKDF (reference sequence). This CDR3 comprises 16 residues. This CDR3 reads CATSKTGAVKRRPQHF. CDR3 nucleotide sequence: TGTGCCACCAGCAAAACAGGGGCGGTGAAACGTCGGCCCCAGCATTTT.